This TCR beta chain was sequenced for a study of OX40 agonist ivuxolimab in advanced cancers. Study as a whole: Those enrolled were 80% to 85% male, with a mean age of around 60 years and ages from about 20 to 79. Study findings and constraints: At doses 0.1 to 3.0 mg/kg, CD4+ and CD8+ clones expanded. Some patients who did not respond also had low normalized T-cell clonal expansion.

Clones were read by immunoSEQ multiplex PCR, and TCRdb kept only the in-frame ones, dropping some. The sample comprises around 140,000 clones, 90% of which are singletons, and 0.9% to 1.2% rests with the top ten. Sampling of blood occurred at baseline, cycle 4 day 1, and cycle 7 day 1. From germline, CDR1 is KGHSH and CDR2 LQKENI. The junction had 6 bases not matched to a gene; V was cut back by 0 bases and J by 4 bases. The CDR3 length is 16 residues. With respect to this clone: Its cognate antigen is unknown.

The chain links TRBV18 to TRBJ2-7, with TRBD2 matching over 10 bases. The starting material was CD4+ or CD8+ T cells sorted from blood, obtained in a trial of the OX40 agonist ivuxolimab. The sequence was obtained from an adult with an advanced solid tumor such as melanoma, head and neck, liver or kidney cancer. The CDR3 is CASSPPEAGGMYEQYF. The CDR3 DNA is TGTGCCAGCTCACCACCCGAAGCGGGAGGGATGTACGAGCAGTACTTC.